This TCR beta chain was identified in a study of blood T cell repertoires in COVID-19. Study-wide context: Material from acute and convalescent COVID-19 was sourced from the United States, Italy and Spain. PBMCs, B-cell-depleted T cells, or T cells were the source of the cDNA or gDNA that made up the material.

V lost 3 bases and J lost 9, with 6 bases in between. The CDR3 is 12 residues long. The germline gives CDR1 LNHDA, CDR2 SQIVND (reference sequence). The data were produced by immunoSEQ multiplex PCR, yet TCRdb's version contains in-frame clones alone and is incomplete. The data show some 200,000 clones, about 84% seen once. The receptor was derived from a human donor in a cohort sampled during active COVID-19. The chain recombines TRBV19 with TRBJ1-6, with D unresolved. The sequencing sample was made of peripheral blood. CDR3 bases: TGTGCCAGTAGTATTTCGGGTTCACCCCTCCACTTT. Amino acid sequence: CASSISGSPLHF.